This entry features one TCR beta chain sequence. These data are taken from a study of blood T cell repertoires in COVID-19. Background on the study: Whether acute or convalescent, the COVID-19 samples came from the United States, Italy and Spain. The analysed material was cDNA or gDNA that came from T cells, B-cell-depleted T cells, or PBMCs.

In the original processing: By means of reference gene primer amplification, nucleated cell counts were estimated. Assay used: immunoSEQ multiplex PCR; TCRdb lists only in-frame clones, some missing. V and J calls and clone size are copied from that table; D and trimming were computed from the DNA. The sample includes about 250,000 clones, about 80% of them seen just once. The CDR3 is 15 amino acids. Deletions cut 2 bases from V and 5 bases from J, with 15 bases between. Germline CDR1 is SGHVS and CDR2 is FQNEAQ. The clonotype comes from an elderly man with acute or convalescent COVID-19. The V and J genes are TRBV7-8 and TRBJ1-2; D not resolved. The sequenced sample was peripheral blood. This CDR3 is CASSLRGPLEYGYTF. CDR3 DNA: TGTGCCAGCAGCTTACGCGGGCCTTTGGAGTATGGCTACACCTTC.